These 18 T cell receptor beta chains share one sample of origin, sequenced in a study of shared clonotypes between healthy human individuals. Clones were sequenced by immunoSEQ multiplex PCR, and TCRdb holds only the in-frame ones, with some missing. The table lists millions of clones, 95% of them singletons. Sequencing input: naive CD4+ T cells sorted from blood. This sample's subset: CD45RA+ positively selected. These receptors were obtained from a man between 18 and 29 years old in good health.

The chain couples TRBV10-3 to TRBJ1-2; 7 bases align to TRBD1. The CDR3 runs 15 residues. V trimming: 7 bases; J trimming: 0 bases; junction bases outside the gene matches: 8. Germline V gene data show CDR1 as ENHRY and CDR2 as SYGVKD. CDR3 in amino acids: CAINRQGPTNYGYTF. CDR3 sequence (DNA): TGTGCCATCAATCGACAGGGTCCTACTAACTATGGCTACACCTTC.

This chain uses TRBV5-6 with TRBJ2-5; D may be TRBD1 (6 bases). The V gene lost 7 bases and the J gene lost 5 bases, with 12 bases spanning the gap. The CDR3 runs 12 residues. The germline V gene encodes CDR1 SGHDT and CDR2 YYEEEE. The CDR3 sequence is CASHRVVETQYF. The CDR3 region has the DNA TGTGCCAGCCACAGGGTGGTGGAGACCCAGTACTTC. Full variable domain (remainder filled in from reference TRBV5-6 and TRBJ2-5): DAGVTQSPTHLIKTRGQQVTLRCSPKSGHDTVSWYQQALGQGPQFIFQYYEEEERQRGNFPDRFSGHQFPNYSSELNVNALLLGDSALYLCASHRVVETQYFGPGTRLLVL.

CDR3 nucleotides: TGTGCCAGCAGTGGGATCGGGACAACGAACACTGAAGCTTTCTTT. It specifies CASSGIGTTNTEAFF. This rearrangement joins TRBV6-1 to TRBJ1-1; a weak D match, TRBD1 (6 bases). V lost 4 bases and J lost 1, with 13 bases in between. The CDR3 totals 15 residues. CDR1 is MNHNS, CDR2 SASEGT, per germline.

This chain joins TRBV5-1 and TRBJ1-4; D is ambiguous. V was clipped by 0 bases and J by 0 bases, with 18 bases between them. The germline CDR1 and CDR2 sequences are SGHRS and YFSETQ. The CDR3 covers 19 residues. The CDR3 reads CASSLGSMYSGATNEKLFF. The CDR3 DNA reads as TGCGCCAGCAGCTTGGGTTCTATGTACTCGGGTGCAACTAATGAAAAACTGTTTTTT.

The J gene is TRBJ2-7, the V gene TRBV7-2; possibly TRBD1 for D (5 bases). With 2 bases removed from V and 2 bases from J, the gap between germline ends came to 19 bases. The CDR3 sequence is 17 residues long. Germline lookup yields CDR1 SGHTA and CDR2 FQGNSA. The CDR3 DNA sequence: TGTGCCAGCAGCTTAAATAGGTACAGGCCAAACACCTACGAGCAGTACTTC. Its protein is CASSLNRYRPNTYEQYF.

V usage is TRBV2 and J usage is TRBJ1-2, with a weak D call TRBD1 (5 bases). Germline lookup yields CDR1 SNHLY and CDR2 FYNNEI. CDR3 length: 14 amino acids. Deletions cut 8 bases from V and 0 bases from J, with 13 bases between. The CDR3 protein is CASLARVANYGYTF. The CDR3 DNA sequence: TGTGCCAGCCTTGCCAGGGTAGCTAACTATGGCTACACCTTC.

Only one count was recorded for this clone. CDR3 DNA sequence: TGCGCCAGCAGCCAAGATAGGAGGCCAAGCTACGGTGATGAGCAGTTCTTC. This encodes CASSQDRRPSYGDEQFF. The gene calls are TRBV4-3 and TRBJ2-1, with D maybe TRBD2 (5 bases). Germline V gene sequence: CDR1 LGHNA, CDR2 YSLEER. CDR3 length: 17 amino acids. Trimming stripped 0 bases from V and 8 bases from J, with 20 bases between.

This clone has just one count. This sequence joins TRBV5-6 and TRBJ2-6; maybe TRBD1 (5 bases). Trimming left V 1 base short and J 0 bases short, with 11 bases between. Germline lookup yields CDR1 SGHDT and CDR2 YYEEEE. The CDR3 has 17 residues. The DNA of the CDR3 is TGTGCCAGCAGCTTGCAGGGCCGGCGCTCTGGGGCCAACGTCCTGACTTTC. Amino acids: CASSLQGRRSGANVLTF.

The chain links TRBV28 to TRBJ2-7, with TRBD2 as a possible D gene (5 bases). The CDR3 loop spans 14 amino acids. V was pared by 6 bases and J by 6 bases, with 18 bases between. The V gene's germline CDR1 is MDHEN and CDR2 SYDVKM. CDR3 coding DNA: TGTGCCAGCAGCCCTTCAGCCGGGGTAGCCGAGCAGTACTTC. The encoded protein is CASSPSAGVAEQYF. Full variable domain (remainder filled in from reference TRBV28 and TRBJ2-7): DVKVTQSSRYLVKRTGEKVFLECVQDMDHENMFWYRQDPGLGLRLIYFSYDVKMKEKGDIPEGYSVSREKKERFSLILESASTNQTSMYLCASSPSAGVAEQYFGPGTRLTVT.

The chain joins TRBV6-5 to TRBJ2-7; a possible D gene is TRBD2 (7 bases). This CDR3 has 16 amino acids. Germline V gene data show CDR1 as MNHEY and CDR2 as SVGAGI. Trimming cost V 2 bases and J 2 bases, with 16 bases left between them. Written as DNA, the CDR3 is TGTGCCAGCAGTTACGACGGGGGCGGGAGTCCCTACGAGCAGTACTTC. This translates into CASSYDGGGSPYEQYF.

The rearrangement links TRBV7-8 to TRBJ2-1; possible D gene TRBD1, 5 bases. Trimming left V 6 bases short and J 7 bases short, with 16 bases between. The CDR3 covers 14 residues. The germline V gene encodes CDR1 SGHVS and CDR2 FQNEAQ. The CDR3 loop reads CASRQQENANEQFF. The CDR3 nucleotides read TGTGCCAGCAGACAACAGGAAAATGCTAATGAGCAGTTCTTC.

This chain links TRBV18 with TRBJ2-1; D remains unclear. V lost 0 bases and J 7 bases, leaving 10 bases between the germline ends. The germline V gene encodes CDR1 KGHSH and CDR2 LQKENI. The length of the CDR3 is 14 residues. The chain's CDR3 is CASSPPPDANEQFF. CDR3 bases: TGTGCCAGCTCACCACCTCCAGACGCGAATGAGCAGTTCTTC.

This chain links TRBV30 with TRBJ2-1, with D possibly being TRBD1 (6 bases). CDR1 is GTSNPN, CDR2 SVGIG, per germline (reference sequence). V lost 0 bases to trimming and J lost 9 bases, with 9 bases between them. The CDR3 runs to 12 residues. The CDR3 DNA sequence: TGTGCCTGGAGTGTACAGGGACCTGAGCAGTTCTTC. Amino acids: CAWSVQGPEQFF. Supplemented by reference TRBV30 and TRBJ2-1, the full variable domain reads SQTIHQWPATLVQPVGSPLSLECTVEGTSNPNLYWYRQAAGRGLQLLFYSVGIGQISSEVPQNLSASRPQDRQFILSSKKLLLSDSGFYLCAWSVQGPEQFFGPGTRLTVL.

The rearrangement links TRBV4-3 to TRBJ1-3, with unresolved D. V was trimmed by 0 bases and J by 1 base, leaving 4 bases between them. Germline CDR1 is LGHNA and CDR2 is YSLEER. CDR3 length: 14 residues. CDR3: CASSQERSGNTIYF. The CDR3 DNA sequence: TGCGCCAGCAGCCAAGAGAGGTCTGGAAACACCATATATTTT.

The chain has TRBV18 and TRBJ1-3, with no clear D. Germline V gives CDR1 KGHSH, CDR2 LQKENI. The CDR3 is 15 amino acids. V was clipped by 5 bases and J by 0 bases, with 11 bases between them. The CDR3 nucleotides read TGTGCCAGCTCATTCGAACCCACCTCTGGAAACACCATATATTTT. It translates to CASSFEPTSGNTIYF.

The rearrangement joins TRBV7-9 to TRBJ2-2; D uncertain. Germline-derived CDR1 and CDR2 are SEHNR and FQNEAQ (reference sequence). This CDR3 has 14 residues. V was shortened by 3 bases and J by 4 bases, with 9 bases between the two germline ends. CDR3 sequence reads: CASSFKAVTGELFF. For the CDR3, the DNA is TGTGCCAGCAGCTTTAAAGCCGTCACCGGGGAGCTGTTTTTT.

This chain connects TRBV18 to TRBJ2-3; D might be TRBD2 (6 bases). The germline gives CDR1 KGHSH, CDR2 LQKENI. CDR3 size: 15 residues. V shed 2 bases and J shed 5 bases, with 14 bases lying between them. The CDR3 reads CASSPVEGVLDTQYF. The CDR3, as DNA: TGTGCCAGCTCACCAGTGGAGGGAGTACTAGATACGCAGTATTTT.

This rearrangement joins TRBV5-1 to TRBJ2-1; no reliable D call. The V gene lost 0 bases and the J gene lost 1 base, with 14 bases spanning the gap. Germline V gives CDR1 SGHRS, CDR2 YFSETQ. This CDR3 has 17 amino acids. CDR3 region: CASSLEGSLGSYNEQFF. The CDR3 DNA reads as TGCGCCAGCAGCTTGGAGGGTAGCCTGGGTTCCTACAATGAGCAGTTCTTC. Together with reference TRBV5-1 and TRBJ2-1, the CDR3 gives the full variable domain: KAGVTQTPRYLIKTRGQQVTLSCSPISGHRSVSWYQQTPGQGLQFLFEYFSETQRNKGNFPGRFSGRQFSNSRSEMNVSTLELGDSALYLCASSLEGSLGSYNEQFFGPGTRLTVL.